These 31 T cell receptor beta chains originate from one sample sequenced in a study of blood T cell repertoires in COVID-19. The repertoire was sequenced with immunoSEQ multiplex PCR; TCRdb's copy has only in-frame clones and lacks some. This table holds some 110,000 clones, roughly 80% found once. Sequencing used peripheral blood. Receptors were obtained from a woman older than 75 with acute or convalescent COVID-19.

V gene TRBV6-2 or TRBV6-3 combines with J gene TRBJ1-2; tentatively, D is TRBD1 (6 bases). Trimming took off 5 bases at V and 3 bases at J, with 7 bases between the two ends. CDR1 is MNHEY, CDR2 SVGEGT, per germline. The CDR3 is made up of 12 amino acids. CDR3 DNA: TGTGCCAGCAGTGCAGGGGACTATGGCTACACCTTC. Its translation: CASSAGDYGYTF.

The chain combines TRBV29-1 with TRBJ1-1; TRBD1 is a possible D gene (5 bases). Trimming took 3 bases from V and 5 from J, leaving 10 bases between them. Germline CDR1 SQVTM, CDR2 ANQGSEA. The CDR3 runs 12 residues. Here the CDR3 DNA reads TGCAGCGTTGAGGAGGGGCGGACTGAAGCTTTCTTT. It is translated as CSVEEGRTEAFF.

This clone was recorded once. V and J are TRBV19 and TRBJ1-5; 8 positions match TRBD1. The V gene end was trimmed by 6 bases and the J gene end by 6 bases; junction bases not matched to a gene: 7. The CDR3 has 14 residues. The germline CDR1 and CDR2 sequences are LNHDA and SQIVND (reference sequence). The CDR3 region is CASSTDRGGQPQHF. The CDR3 bases are TGTGCCAGTAGCACTGACAGGGGTGGTCAGCCCCAGCATTTT.

The V call is TRBV28, the J call TRBJ1-6; TRBD1 matches at 10 bases. V dropped 6 bases and J dropped 10; count of bases not matched to a gene: 9. Germline loops: CDR1 MDHEN, CDR2 SYDVKM. The CDR3 consists of 15 residues. CDR3 DNA sequence: TGTGCCAGCAGCAACTATAGGACAGGGGGATCACCCCTCCACTTT. Translating it yields CASSNYRTGGSPLHF.

V and J are TRBV5-1 and TRBJ2-1; D perhaps matches TRBD1 (7 bases). The germline gives CDR1 SGHRS, CDR2 YFSETQ. CDR3 length equals 21 residues. Trimming stripped 3 bases from V and 0 bases from J, with 28 bases between. CDR3 in DNA: TGCGCCAGCAGCTCGGGAGTCAGGGGGGTGGCTAGCGTGAGCTCCTACAATGAGCAGTTCTTC. Protein: CASSSGVRGVASVSSYNEQFF.

V and J are TRBV7-2 and TRBJ2-5, with TRBD2 matching over 7 bases. Per germline, CDR1 SGHTA and CDR2 FQGNSA. V dropped 3 bases and J dropped 4; count of bases not matched to a gene: 8. This CDR3 comprises 15 residues. Here the CDR3 reads CASSLDGRSAETQYF. The CDR3 DNA reads TGTGCCAGCAGCTTGGACGGGAGGTCGGCAGAGACCCAGTACTTC.

The chain has TRBV13 and TRBJ1-2; no definite D call. Germline values: CDR1 PRHDT, CDR2 FYEKMQ (reference sequence). Between the trimmed V and J ends, which lost 5 bases and 4 bases, there was a span of 8 bases. The CDR3 runs 12 residues. CDR3 in DNA: TGTGCCAGCAGCATCGCTACCTATGGCTACACCTTC. Its protein is CASSIATYGYTF.

The CDR3 DNA reads as TGCAGCGTCTTAGCGGGAGGAAGAGATACGCAGTATTTT. Its protein product is CSVLAGGRDTQYF. The chain couples TRBV29-1 to TRBJ2-3; 10 nucleotides agree with TRBD2. In germline, CDR1 is SQVTM, CDR2 ANQGSEA. The CDR3 consists of 13 residues. V gave up 6 bases and J gave up 5 bases; unmatched junction bases: 5.

This clone has just a few counts. This chain uses TRBV10-3 with TRBJ1-5; 11 bases are shared with TRBD1. Germline loops: CDR1 ENHRY, CDR2 SYGVKD. This CDR3 has 16 amino acids. Trimming took 0 bases from V and 8 from J; bases not matched to a gene: 6. The CDR3 bases are TGTGCCATCAGTGAGTCCGCGGGACAGGGGGTCAAGCCCCAGCATTTT. Its translation: CAISESAGQGVKPQHF.

This clone came up a few times. The chain employs TRBV29-1 and TRBJ2-7; tentative D call: TRBD2 (5 bases). Germline CDR1 is SQVTM and CDR2 is ANQGSEA. Trimming pared 0 bases from V and 7 bases from J, leaving 16 bases between. This CDR3 has 14 residues. CDR3 loop: CSVEDPGVPGEQYF. In nucleotides, the CDR3 is TGCAGCGTTGAAGATCCCGGCGTCCCGGGGGAGCAGTACTTC.

J is TRBJ2-1 and V is TRBV29-1, with 10 bases that match TRBD1. V gave up 3 bases and J gave up 7 bases; unmatched junction bases: 6. Germline assignment: CDR1 SQVTM and CDR2 ANQGSEA. This CDR3 is 14 amino acids long. CDR3 coding DNA: TGCAGCGTTGAGGGGGGGACAGGGGCAAATGAGCAGTTCTTC. Its translation is CSVEGGTGANEQFF.

The chain uses TRBV3-1 (or the pseudogene TRBV3-2) and TRBJ2-5, with a weak D call TRBD2 (5 bases). V lost 1 base and J 3 bases, leaving 6 bases between the germline ends. Looked up from germline, CDR1 is LGHDT and CDR2 is YNNKEL (reference sequence). This CDR3 has 13 amino acids. The DNA of the CDR3 is TGTGCCAGCAGCCAAGGACTAAAAGAGACCCAGTACTTC. This gives the protein CASSQGLKETQYF.

Only a few counts were recorded for this clone. CDR3: CASSQSYFQNSGNTIYF. The CDR3 bases are TGCGCCAGCAGCCAATCTTATTTCCAGAACTCTGGAAACACCATATATTTT. The chain links TRBV4-3 to TRBJ1-3, with unresolved D. CDR3 size: 17 residues. In germline, CDR1 is LGHNA, CDR2 YSLEER. Deletions cut 2 bases from V and 0 bases from J, with 14 bases between.

This chain links TRBV29-1 with TRBJ2-7; 7 bases are shared with TRBD1. The CDR3 is made up of 12 amino acids. Germline assignment: CDR1 SQVTM and CDR2 ANQGSEA. V lost 4 bases and J lost 6; bases outside the gene matches: 6. This CDR3 is CSVATGNGEQYF. DNA for the CDR3: TGCAGCGTTGCGACAGGGAACGGCGAGCAGTACTTC.

The chain links TRBV27 to TRBJ2-3; 9 bases are shared with TRBD1. There are 16 residues in the CDR3. Germline trimming cut 2 bases from V and 6 bases from J; bases unmatched to any gene: 9. The germline V gene encodes CDR1 MNHEY and CDR2 SMNVEV (reference sequence). Written as DNA, the CDR3 is TGTGCCAGCAGTTTACGAGTGGGACAGGGAGCGGATACGCAGTATTTT. It encodes CASSLRVGQGADTQYF.

This chain uses TRBV27 with TRBJ1-5, with 7 positions matching TRBD1. With V trimmed by 1 base and J by 5 bases, 5 bases remained unmatched. CDR1 is MNHEY and CDR2 is SMNVEV in the germline V gene (reference sequence). The CDR3 has 15 amino acids. The CDR3 protein is CASSLFTGDDQPQHF. Here the CDR3 DNA reads TGTGCCAGCAGTTTATTCACAGGGGATGATCAGCCCCAGCATTTT.

This clone was detected only a few times. CDR3 nucleotide sequence: TGCGCCAGCAGCTTGTCGGGACAGGGGGCGCGGACTGAAGCTTTCTTT. It yields the protein CASSLSGQGARTEAFF. The gene calls are TRBV5-1 and TRBJ1-1; 12 bases line up with TRBD1. CDR3 size: 16 residues. The V segment lost 1 base and the J segment 5 bases; nucleotides outside the gene matches: 6. In germline, CDR1 is SGHRS, CDR2 YFSETQ.

V usage is TRBV12-5 and J usage is TRBJ2-2; 7 bases fit TRBD1. The CDR3 length is 13 residues. The germline CDR1 and CDR2 sequences are LGHNT and FRNRAP. Losses at the gene ends were 6 bases for V and 5 bases for J; bases not matched to a gene: 3. In DNA, the CDR3 is TGTGCTAGTGGACAGGGGCGGACCGGGGAGCTGTTTTTT. Its translation is CASGQGRTGELFF.

The V and J genes are TRBV11-2 and TRBJ1-4; 8 bases are shared with TRBD1. The length of the CDR3 is 16 residues. Germline-derived CDR1 and CDR2 are SGHAT and FQNNGV. Trimming cost V 0 bases and J 7 bases; bases outside gene matches: 7. The DNA of the CDR3 is TGTGCCAGCAGCTTAGATCAAGCAGGGGGCGTTGAAAAACTGTTTTTT. This gives the protein CASSLDQAGGVEKLFF.

This clone has a handful of counts. The rearrangement links TRBV11-3 to TRBJ2-3; D remains unclear. V was clipped by 5 bases and J by 0 bases, with 9 bases between them. CDR3 length: 14 residues. The V gene's germline CDR1 is SGHNT and CDR2 YENEEA. Here the CDR3 reads CASSNRDSTDTQYF. In DNA form, the CDR3 reads TGTGCCAGCAGCAACAGAGATAGCACAGATACGCAGTATTTT.

The gene calls are TRBV7-8 and TRBJ2-7; the D is unclear. V lost 2 bases and J lost 2, with 10 bases in between. The CDR3 has 14 amino acids. Germline CDR1 is SGHVS and CDR2 is FQNEAQ. The CDR3 loop is CASSLNPTPYEQYV. DNA of the CDR3: TGTGCCAGCAGCTTAAATCCTACTCCCTACGAGCAGTACGTC.

The chain employs TRBV28 and TRBJ2-7, with D perhaps matching TRBD1 (6 bases). Germline V gene sequence: CDR1 MDHEN, CDR2 SYDVKM. Trimming pared 3 bases from V and 3 bases from J, leaving 15 bases between. There are 15 residues in the CDR3. In DNA form, the CDR3 reads TGTGCCAGCAGTTTTGGGTGGGGGCCCAACTACGAGCAGTACTTC. It translates to CASSFGWGPNYEQYF.

This clone has only a few counts. The genes are TRBV19 and TRBJ2-6; 11 bases are a match to TRBD1. The CDR3 length is 18 residues. Trimming at V came to 3 bases and at J to 1 base, leaving 5 bases not matched to a gene. Germline V CDR1 and CDR2: LNHDA, SQIVND (reference sequence). The chain's CDR3 is CASSMEGQGASGANVLTF. The CDR3 DNA reads as TGTGCCAGTAGTATGGAAGGACAGGGGGCGTCTGGGGCCAACGTCCTGACTTTC.

This rearrangement joins TRBV7-2 to TRBJ1-5; D remains unclear. V lost 5 bases and J 9 bases, leaving 23 bases between the germline ends. The CDR3 totals 16 residues. Germline CDR1 SGHTA, CDR2 FQGNSA. The CDR3 sequence is CASSPGNFPPGVPQHF. CDR3 DNA sequence: TGTGCCAGCAGCCCCGGCAATTTCCCCCCCGGAGTGCCCCAGCATTTT.

This clone was seen at least ten times. The V gene is TRBV5-1, the J gene TRBJ2-3; D is perhaps TRBD2 (6 bases). CDR3 length equals 16 residues. The V and J ends lost 2 bases and 3 bases respectively, with 16 bases between them. The germline CDR1 and CDR2 sequences are SGHRS and YFSETQ. CDR3: CASSLAPGLKTDTQYF. The DNA of the CDR3 is TGCGCCAGCAGCTTAGCCCCGGGACTCAAAACAGATACGCAGTATTTT.

This sequence joins TRBV10-3 and TRBJ1-6; perhaps TRBD1 as D (5 bases). V was shortened by 7 bases and J by 7 bases, with 11 bases between the two germline ends. Per the germline V gene, CDR1 is ENHRY and CDR2 is SYGVKD. The CDR3 consists of 13 residues. In DNA form, the CDR3 reads TGTGCCATCAAAAGGACACCGAATTCACCCCTCCACTTT. Encoded protein: CAIKRTPNSPLHF.

This chain uses TRBV19 with TRBJ2-3; 8 positions agree with TRBD2. The germline V gene encodes CDR1 LNHDA and CDR2 SQIVND (reference sequence). The CDR3 extends over 13 amino acids. Unmatched junction bases numbered 4, after V lost 7 bases and J lost 4 bases. CDR3 loop: CASKSGRPDTQYF. In DNA form, the CDR3 reads TGTGCCAGTAAGAGCGGGAGACCAGATACGCAGTATTTT.

The rearrangement joins TRBV10-3 to TRBJ1-6; possibly TRBD1 for D (6 bases). This CDR3 is 12 amino acids long. Germline-derived CDR1 and CDR2 are ENHRY and SYGVKD. V lost 8 bases and J 11 bases, leaving 13 bases between the germline ends. DNA for the CDR3: TGTGCCATCTCACCAGGGGACGCACCCCTCCACTTT. It codes for CAISPGDAPLHF.

The chain links TRBV18 to TRBJ2-7, with 11 nucleotides matching TRBD2. CDR1 is KGHSH and CDR2 is LQKENI in the germline V gene. The junction had 5 bases not matched to a gene; V was cut back by 1 base and J by 3 bases. This CDR3 is built from 16 residues. This CDR3 reads CASSPRGTSGNYEQYF. The CDR3 DNA sequence: TGTGCCAGCTCACCACGTGGGACTAGCGGAAACTACGAGCAGTACTTC.

This rearrangement joins TRBV28 to TRBJ2-7; 9 nucleotides align to TRBD1. J lost 4 bases, V lost 2 bases, and 6 bases had no gene match. The CDR3 extends over 15 amino acids. Per the germline V gene, CDR1 is MDHEN and CDR2 is SYDVKM. Here the CDR3 DNA reads TGTGCCAGCAGTTTAATCGGGACAGGGATTTACGAGCAGTACTTC. The encoded protein is CASSLIGTGIYEQYF.

This clone was counted between two and nine times. The J gene is TRBJ2-7, the V gene TRBV10-2; D remains ambiguous. Germline CDR1 and CDR2: WSHSY and SAAADI. The CDR3 loop spans 12 amino acids. Deletions cut 6 bases from V and 5 bases from J, with 11 bases between. In DNA, the CDR3 is TGCGCCAGCAGCCAGCATAGCCACGAGCAGTACGTC. Translation gives CASSQHSHEQYV.